Here is one T cell receptor beta chain with its context. These data come from a study of blood T cell repertoires in COVID-19. Sequencing used immunoSEQ multiplex PCR; TCRdb keeps in-frame clones, though not all of them. The data show under 95,000 clones, around 90% seen once. V dropped 3 bases and J dropped 0; count of bases not matched to a gene: 3. This CDR3 has 17 amino acids. CDR1 KGHSH and CDR2 LQKENI come from the germline V gene. Sequenced material: peripheral blood. The gene calls are TRBV18 and TRBJ2-5, with 14 bases aligning to TRBD2. The TCR was taken from a woman between 45 and 65 years old with acute or convalescent COVID-19. Here the CDR3 DNA reads TGTGCCAGCTCACCGCGGACTAGCGGGAGGTACCAAGAGACCCAGTACTTC. Translated, it gives CASSPRTSGRYQETQYF.